The 23 T cell receptor beta chains below come from one sample, sequenced in a study of T cell changes during pregnancy in multiple sclerosis (dated by TCRdb to between 2018 and 2021). The protocol used for the library was the immunoSEQ multiplex PCR assay. The clones in this table, taken by TCRdb from immuneACCESS, are in-frame only. Not every clone is retained; where verified, under half of the shortfall comes from an unresolved V gene, and the cause of the rest is unknown. The sample data list about 59,000 clones, and roughly 91% of these were observed just once. The top ten clones comprise about 5.8% of the sample. The input for sequencing was peripheral blood, taken in the third trimester of pregnancy. All receptors derive from a female donor in good health, enrolled as a control in a pregnancy study.

The rearrangement links TRBV7-2 to TRBJ2-7, with 8 bases matching TRBD2. Germline V gene data show CDR1 as SGHTA and CDR2 as FQGNSA. With 5 bases clipped from V and 6 bases from J, the junction kept 9 bases outside the gene matches. The CDR3 sequence is 14 residues long. In nucleotides, the CDR3 is TGTGCCAGCAGCACCGGGACTAGTGGGGCCGAGCAGTACTTC. Protein sequence: CASSTGTSGAEQYF.

This chain joins TRBV29-1 and TRBJ1-1, with D possibly being TRBD1 (5 bases). The CDR3 is 14 residues long. Trimming cost V 2 bases and J 1 base, with 11 bases left between them. Germline CDR1 reads SQVTM; CDR2 reads ANQGSEA. The chain's CDR3 is CSVEWGGWNTEAFF. The DNA of the CDR3 is TGCAGCGTTGAATGGGGGGGGTGGAACACTGAAGCTTTCTTT.

The J gene is TRBJ2-7, the V gene TRBV7-8, with TRBD2 matching 10 bases. V gave up 5 bases and J gave up 3 bases; unmatched junction bases: 7. From germline, CDR1 is SGHVS and CDR2 FQNEAQ. CDR3 length: 15 amino acids. The CDR3 coding sequence is TGTGCCAGCAGCGCACGACTAGCGGGTAGCTACGAGCAGTACTTC. Translated: CASSARLAGSYEQYF.

The chain employs TRBV10-3 and TRBJ2-2; D gene unclear. The ends were cut back, 10 bases at V and 0 bases at J, with 9 bases in the middle. CDR3 length: 13 residues. CDR1 is ENHRY and CDR2 is SYGVKD in the germline V gene. The CDR3 is CANRGTNTGELFF. CDR3 nucleotides: TGTGCCAATCGAGGAACGAACACCGGGGAGCTGTTTTTT.

The chain is built from TRBV5-1 and TRBJ2-5; 11 bases are shared with TRBD2. The CDR3 consists of 16 residues. With V trimmed by 4 bases and J by 1 base, 6 bases remained unmatched. In germline, CDR1 is SGHRS, CDR2 YFSETQ. The CDR3 sequence: CASSSGLAGLQETQYF. The CDR3 DNA is TGCGCCAGCAGCAGCGGACTAGCGGGTCTCCAAGAGACCCAGTACTTC.

The chain employs TRBV5-5 and TRBJ1-2, with unresolved D. The CDR3 length is 13 residues. Trimming cost V 4 bases and J 4 bases, with 11 bases left between them. Germline lookup yields CDR1 SGHKS and CDR2 YYEKEE (reference sequence). The CDR3 nucleotides read TGTGCCAGCAGCCCCCAGGCAGCCTATGGCTACACCTTC. Protein: CASSPQAAYGYTF.

The rearrangement uses TRBV7-2 and TRBJ2-1, with 7 bases identical to TRBD2. The CDR3 is 14 amino acids. V shed 5 bases, J shed 4 bases, and the junction held 5 bases outside the gene matches. Germline assignment: CDR1 SGHTA and CDR2 FQGNSA. CDR3 nucleotide sequence: TGTGCCAGCAGCGCCCGTAGCGGGTACAATGAGCAGTTCTTC. This codes for CASSARSGYNEQFF.

V usage is TRBV6-5 and J usage is TRBJ2-3, with 7 nucleotides matching TRBD1. The V gene's germline CDR1 is MNHEY and CDR2 SVGAGI. V shed 3 bases, J shed 3 bases, and the junction held 6 bases outside the gene matches. The CDR3 covers 15 residues. CDR3 loop: CASSYEQGSTDTQYF. DNA for the CDR3: TGTGCCAGCAGTTATGAACAGGGGAGTACAGATACGCAGTATTTT.

The chain employs TRBV7-2 and TRBJ2-3; a weak D match, TRBD2 (6 bases). CDR3 size: 15 residues. Per germline, CDR1 SGHTA and CDR2 FQGNSA. Trimming took 6 bases from V and 8 from J, leaving 21 bases between them. The CDR3 nucleotides read TGTGCCAGCAGGAAACCGGGACTCTTTTCCCCTACGCAGTATTTT. This encodes CASRKPGLFSPTQYF.

This chain uses TRBV7-2 with TRBJ1-2; TRBD1 matches 7 bases. Germline V gives CDR1 SGHTA, CDR2 FQGNSA. Unmatched junction bases numbered 15, after V lost 5 bases and J lost 9 bases. CDR3 length: 15 amino acids. CDR3 in DNA: TGTGCCAGCAGCAGACTTTCCGGGACAGTCTCACGCTACACCTTC. Translating it yields CASSRLSGTVSRYTF.

The genes are TRBV19 and TRBJ2-2, with 10 bases identical to TRBD2. Trimming took 5 bases from V and 0 from J; bases not matched to a gene: 3. Germline CDR1 and CDR2: LNHDA and SQIVND (reference sequence). The CDR3 extends over 16 amino acids. CDR3: CASSPGLAANTGELFF. The CDR3 coding sequence is TGTGCCAGTAGTCCCGGACTAGCGGCGAACACCGGGGAGCTGTTTTTT.

V usage is TRBV14 and J usage is TRBJ2-1; TRBD2 aligns across 10 bases. The length of the CDR3 is 18 residues. J gave up 3 bases and V 0 bases, and 8 bases lay outside the gene matches. Germline V gene sequence: CDR1 SGHDN, CDR2 FVKESK. CDR3 bases: TGTGCCAGCAGCCAAGATCTTTGGACTAGCGGTAACTACAATGAGCAGTTCTTC. This translates into CASSQDLWTSGNYNEQFF.

This rearrangement joins TRBV19 to TRBJ2-7, with 12 bases that match TRBD1. With 3 bases clipped from V and 5 bases from J, the junction kept 8 bases outside the gene matches. The CDR3 is 16 amino acids. Germline V gene lookup returns CDR1 LNHDA and CDR2 SQIVND (reference sequence). The CDR3 reads CASSMGTGGGRHEQYF. The CDR3 coding sequence is TGTGCCAGTAGTATGGGGACAGGGGGCGGCCGGCACGAGCAGTACTTC.

The CDR3 sequence is CATSETSGSLTGELFF. CDR3 coding DNA: TGTGCCACCAGCGAGACTAGCGGGAGTCTCACCGGGGAGCTGTTTTTT. The gene calls are TRBV15 and TRBJ2-2; 12 bases are shared with TRBD2. Looked up from germline, CDR1 is LNHNV and CDR2 is YYDKDF (reference sequence). The V segment lost 5 bases and the J segment 4 bases; nucleotides outside the gene matches: 5. The CDR3 consists of 16 residues.

The chain is built from TRBV9 and TRBJ2-1; D may be TRBD1 (5 bases). Germline lookup yields CDR1 SGDLS and CDR2 YYNGEE. V gave up 1 base and J gave up 4 bases, with 15 bases separating them. The CDR3 has 16 residues. The DNA for the CDR3 is TGTGCCAGCAGCGTATTGGACAACCCCTATTACAATGAGCAGTTCTTC. Amino acids: CASSVLDNPYYNEQFF. The whole variable domain, remainder taken from reference TRBV9 and TRBJ2-1, is DSGVTQTPKHLITATGQRVTLRCSPRSGDLSVYWYQQSLDQGLQFLIQYYNGEERAKGNILERFSAQQFPDLHSELNLSSLELGDSALYFCASSVLDNPYYNEQFFGPGTRLTVL.

The CDR3 DNA reads TGTGCCAGCAGTGATGTAGCGGGAGTGGGCAATGAGCAGTTCTTC. This codes for CASSDVAGVGNEQFF. The genes are TRBV6-1 and TRBJ2-1; 9 bases line up with TRBD2. Per germline, CDR1 MNHNS and CDR2 SASEGT. CDR3 size: 15 residues. J lost 6 bases, V lost 3 bases, and 6 bases had no gene match.

This chain connects TRBV27 to TRBJ2-3, with 10 positions matching TRBD1. The CDR3 extends over 15 amino acids. V dropped 5 bases and J dropped 2; count of bases not matched to a gene: 4. Germline V gene data show CDR1 as MNHEY and CDR2 as SMNVEV (reference sequence). The CDR3 bases are TGTGCCAGCAGTCACGACAGGGGGCACACAGATACGCAGTATTTT. Its protein is CASSHDRGHTDTQYF.

This chain connects TRBV4-1 to TRBJ2-1; 9 bases are shared with TRBD2. Germline V gene data show CDR1 as MGHRA and CDR2 as YSYEKL. Trimming took 4 bases from V and 7 from J; bases not matched to a gene: 11. The CDR3 loop spans 16 amino acids. The CDR3 nucleotides read TGCGCCAGCAGCCCCTACGAGGTAGCGGGGGATAATGAGCAGTTCTTC. It encodes CASSPYEVAGDNEQFF.

This clone occurred once. The V and J genes are TRBV27 and TRBJ2-3; TRBD1 matches 9 bases. J gave up 8 bases and V 5 bases, and 14 bases lay outside the gene matches. Germline V gene lookup returns CDR1 MNHEY and CDR2 SMNVEV (reference sequence). The CDR3 is 16 amino acids. The CDR3 DNA reads TGTGCCAGCAGTCCAGGGGACAGGGTCCAGGCCGCTACGCAGTATTTT. It codes for CASSPGDRVQAATQYF.

V usage is TRBV19 and J usage is TRBJ1-2; the match to TRBD1 covers 9 bases. The CDR3 has 16 amino acids. With 6 bases clipped from V and 4 bases from J, the junction kept 12 bases outside the gene matches. Germline CDR1 LNHDA, CDR2 SQIVND (reference sequence). CDR3 sequence reads: CASSVKQGAKTYGYTF. The CDR3 coding sequence is TGTGCCAGTAGCGTAAAACAGGGGGCGAAGACCTATGGCTACACCTTC.

The genes are TRBV20-1 and TRBJ2-3; D perhaps matches TRBD2 (6 bases). The CDR3 totals 11 residues. Germline V gene lookup returns CDR1 DFQATT and CDR2 SNEGSKA (reference sequence). Trimming removed 6 bases from V and 4 bases from J, with 8 bases in between. CDR3 loop: CSAGSPDTQYF. CDR3 in DNA: TGCAGTGCCGGGAGCCCAGATACGCAGTATTTT.

The chain couples TRBV18 to TRBJ2-2, with D maybe TRBD2 (6 bases). Germline V gene data show CDR1 as KGHSH and CDR2 as LQKENI. The V end lost 6 bases, the J end lost 1 base, and 12 bases lay between the germline ends. There are 15 residues in the CDR3. The CDR3 DNA is TGTGCCAGCTCCCTCAAAGCGGGGAACACCGGGGAGCTGTTTTTT. Amino acids: CASSLKAGNTGELFF.

The rearrangement joins TRBV5-8 to TRBJ2-3, with TRBD2 as a possible D gene (5 bases). The CDR3 extends over 16 amino acids. Germline V CDR1 and CDR2: SGHTS, YDEGEE. V was clipped by 0 bases and J by 3 bases, with 14 bases between them. CDR3 protein: CASSLERVVLTDTQYF. The CDR3 nucleotides read TGTGCCAGCAGCTTGGAGAGGGTGGTCCTGACAGATACGCAGTATTTT. The whole variable domain, remainder taken from reference TRBV5-8 and TRBJ2-3, is EAGVTQSPTHLIKTRGQQATLRCSPISGHTSVYWYQQALGLGLQFLLWYDEGEERNRGNFPPRFSGRQFPNYSSELNVNALELEDSALYLCASSLERVVLTDTQYFGPGTRLTVL.